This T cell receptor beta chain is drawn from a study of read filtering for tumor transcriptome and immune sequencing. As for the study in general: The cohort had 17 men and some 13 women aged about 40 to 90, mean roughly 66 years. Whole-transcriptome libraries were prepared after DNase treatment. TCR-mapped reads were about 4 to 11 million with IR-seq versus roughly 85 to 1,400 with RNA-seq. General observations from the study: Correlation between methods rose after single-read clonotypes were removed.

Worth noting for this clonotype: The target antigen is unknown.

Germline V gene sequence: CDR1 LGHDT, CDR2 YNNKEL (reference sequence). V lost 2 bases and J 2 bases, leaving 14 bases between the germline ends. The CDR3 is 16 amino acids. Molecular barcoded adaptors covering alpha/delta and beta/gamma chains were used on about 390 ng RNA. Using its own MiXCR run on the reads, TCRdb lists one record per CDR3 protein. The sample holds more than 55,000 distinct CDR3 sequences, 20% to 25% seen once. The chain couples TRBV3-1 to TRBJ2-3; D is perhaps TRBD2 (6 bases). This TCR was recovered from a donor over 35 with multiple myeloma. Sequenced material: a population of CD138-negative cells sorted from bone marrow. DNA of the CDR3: TGTGCCAGCAGCCAATCTGGGGCTAGCGTCACAGATACGCAGTATTTT. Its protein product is CASSQSGASVTDTQYF.